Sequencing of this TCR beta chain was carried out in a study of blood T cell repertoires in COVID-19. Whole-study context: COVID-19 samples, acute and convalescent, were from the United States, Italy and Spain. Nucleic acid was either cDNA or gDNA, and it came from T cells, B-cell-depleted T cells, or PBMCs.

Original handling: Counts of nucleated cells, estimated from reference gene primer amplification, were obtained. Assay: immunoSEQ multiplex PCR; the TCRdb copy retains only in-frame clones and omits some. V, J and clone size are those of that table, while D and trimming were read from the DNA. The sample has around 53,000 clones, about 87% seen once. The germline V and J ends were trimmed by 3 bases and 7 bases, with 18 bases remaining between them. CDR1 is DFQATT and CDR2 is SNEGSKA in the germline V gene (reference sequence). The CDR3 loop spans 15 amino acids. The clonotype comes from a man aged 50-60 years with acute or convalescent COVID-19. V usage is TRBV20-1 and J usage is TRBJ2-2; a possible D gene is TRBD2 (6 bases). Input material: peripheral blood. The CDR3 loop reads CSASRRRGRNGELFF. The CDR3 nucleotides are TGCAGTGCTAGTCGGCGGCGGGGAAGGAACGGGGAGCTGTTTTTT.